This T cell receptor beta chain was documented in a study of T cell repertoires in cytomegalovirus infection. About the research overall: Selection of CMV epitopes for the study included recently identified HLA-C-restricted and well-studied HLA-B-restricted ones. In public TCR beta signatures, there were indications of both CMV infection and matching HLA type.

TCRdb recomputed calls from the reads with MiXCR, one row per CDR3 protein. The sample lists about 350,000 distinct CDR3 sequences, about 35% occurring once. Remarks on this clonotype: What it binds is not known.

This CDR3 has 15 amino acids. CDR1 is SGHTA and CDR2 is FQGNSA in the germline V gene. Trimming left V 1 base short and J 1 base short, with 10 bases between. Broader study findings: Adding up the frequency of public TCR beta families identified people who carried CMV plus the relevant HLA. The study found HLA-C-restricted CMV-specific TCR beta clonotypes dominating the ex vivo response.

The sequencing here drew on cultured PBMCs, taken from culture after CMV antigen stimulation. The rearrangement uses TRBV7-2 and TRBJ1-1; tentative D call: TRBD1 (5 bases). The TCR was taken from a human donor in good health (CMV status not recorded). Some clones in this sample may be carry-over from other donors' samples. As DNA, the CDR3 is TGTGCCAGCAGCTTAGTTTGGGGCGCGAACACTGAAGCTTTCTTT. This sequence encodes CASSLVWGANTEAFF.